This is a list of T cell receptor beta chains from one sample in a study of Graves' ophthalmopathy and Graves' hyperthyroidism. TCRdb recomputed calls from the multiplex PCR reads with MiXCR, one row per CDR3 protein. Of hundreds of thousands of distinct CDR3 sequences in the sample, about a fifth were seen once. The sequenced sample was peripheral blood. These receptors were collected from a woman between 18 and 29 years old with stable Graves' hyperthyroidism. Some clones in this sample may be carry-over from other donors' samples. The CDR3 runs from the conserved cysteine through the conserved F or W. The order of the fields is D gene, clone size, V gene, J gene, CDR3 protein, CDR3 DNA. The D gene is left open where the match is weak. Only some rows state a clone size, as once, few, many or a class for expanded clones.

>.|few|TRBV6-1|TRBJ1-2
CASTRGQFSSYGYTF
TGTGCCAGCACCCGTGGACAGTTTTCCTCCTATGGCTACACCTTC
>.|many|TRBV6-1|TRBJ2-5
CASSEDGEGYF
TGTGCCAGCAGTGAAGACGGGGAAGGGTACTTC
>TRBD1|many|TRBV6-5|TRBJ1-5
CASSYPGTGVHNQPQHF
TGTGCCAGCAGTTACCCCGGGACAGGGGTTCACAATCAGCCCCAGCATTTT
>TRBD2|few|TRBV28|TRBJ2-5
CASSSTSARGETQYF
TGTGCCAGCAGTTCTACTAGCGCGAGGGGAGAGACCCAGTACTTC
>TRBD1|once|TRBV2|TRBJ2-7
CASRDRVYEQYF
TGTGCCAGTAGGGACAGGGTCTACGAGCAGTACTTC
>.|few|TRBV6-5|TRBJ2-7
CASSYSGPSSYEQYF
TGTGCCAGCAGTTACTCTGGGCCGAGCTCCTACGAGCAGTACTTC
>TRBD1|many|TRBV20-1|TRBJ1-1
CSAESGTAVNTEAFF
TGCAGTGCTGAATCCGGGACAGCGGTAAACACTGAAGCTTTCTTT
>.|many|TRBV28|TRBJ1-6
CASSSLVGRGRDSPLHF
TGTGCCAGCAGTTCCCTCGTGGGCCGGGGAAGGGATTCACCCCTCCACTTT
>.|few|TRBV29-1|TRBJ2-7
CSALIGGRRGYEQYF
TGCAGCGCCCTCATTGGGGGGCGCAGAGGGTACGAGCAGTACTTC
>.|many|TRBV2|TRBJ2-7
CASKFSEVMGPFYEQYF
TGTGCCAGCAAATTTTCGGAAGTAATGGGACCCTTCTACGAGCAGTACTTC
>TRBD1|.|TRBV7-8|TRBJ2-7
CASSLTDRGPYEQYF
TGTGCCAGCAGCTTGACCGACAGGGGCCCCTACGAGCAGTACTTC
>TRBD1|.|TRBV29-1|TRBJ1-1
CSVFWTGTEAFF
TGCAGCGTTTTCTGGACAGGCACTGAAGCTTTCTTT
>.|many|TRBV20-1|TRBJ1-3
CSARDPSKGRDSGNTIYF
TGCAGTGCTAGAGACCCCTCGAAGGGTAGAGACTCTGGAAACACCATATATTTT
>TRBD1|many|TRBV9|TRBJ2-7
CASSPSSTGSGEQYF
TGTGCCAGCAGCCCCTCGTCGACAGGGTCGGGAGAGCAGTACTTC
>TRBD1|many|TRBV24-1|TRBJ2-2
CATSDRRDREDTGELFF
TGTGCCACCAGTGACCGGCGGGACAGGGAGGACACCGGGGAGCTGTTTTTT
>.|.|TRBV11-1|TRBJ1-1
CASSHGYGYRDQTEAFF
TGTGCCAGCAGCCACGGATACGGATACAGGGATCAGACTGAAGCTTTCTTT
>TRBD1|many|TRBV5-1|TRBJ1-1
CASSRDRGNMNTEAFF
TGCGCCAGCAGCCGGGACAGGGGGAACATGAACACTGAAGCTTTCTTT
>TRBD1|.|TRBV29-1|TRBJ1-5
CSVVSGQSYSNQPQHF
TGCAGCGTTGTTTCGGGACAGTCTTATAGCAATCAGCCCCAGCATTTT
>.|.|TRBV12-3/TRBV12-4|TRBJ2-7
CASSFLINNEQYF
TGTGCCAGCAGTTTCCTAATAAATAACGAGCAGTACTTC
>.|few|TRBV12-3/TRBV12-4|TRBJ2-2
CASIRDYRDPGELFF
TGTGCCAGCATCCGGGACTACAGGGATCCCGGGGAGCTGTTTTTT
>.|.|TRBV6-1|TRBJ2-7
CASKRGLMGAYEQYF
TGTGCCAGCAAACGTGGTTTGATGGGAGCCTACGAGCAGTACTTC
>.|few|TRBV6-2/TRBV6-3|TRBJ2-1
CASSLALREQFF
TGTGCCAGCAGTTTAGCCCTAAGGGAGCAGTTCTTC